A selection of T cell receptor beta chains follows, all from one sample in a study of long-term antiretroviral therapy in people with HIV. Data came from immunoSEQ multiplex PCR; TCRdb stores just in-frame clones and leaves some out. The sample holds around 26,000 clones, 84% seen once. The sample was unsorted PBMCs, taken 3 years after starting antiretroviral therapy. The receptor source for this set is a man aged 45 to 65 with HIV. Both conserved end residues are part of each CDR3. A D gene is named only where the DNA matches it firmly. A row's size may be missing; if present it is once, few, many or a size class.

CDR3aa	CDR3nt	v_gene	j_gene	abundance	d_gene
CASSWRASGGFYEQYF	TGTGCCAGCAGTTGGCGGGCTAGCGGGGGGTTCTACGAGCAGTACTTC	TRBV27	TRBJ2-7	once	TRBD2
CASSLDWNNEKLFF	TGTGCCAGCAGTTTAGACTGGAATAATGAAAAACTGTTTTTT	TRBV2	TRBJ1-4	once	-
CAISEWATQETQYF	TGTGCCATCAGTGAGTGGGCTACCCAAGAGACCCAGTACTTC	TRBV10-3	TRBJ2-5	-	-
CASSRRYSYEQYF	TGTGCCAGCAGCCGTCGATACTCCTACGAGCAGTACTTC	TRBV27	TRBJ2-7	-	-
CASSRERNPDTQYF	TGTGCCAGCAGCCGAGAGAGAAACCCGGATACGCAGTATTTT	TRBV5-4	TRBJ2-3	-	-
CASSARVLAGGPNDEQYF	TGTGCCAGCAGCGCGAGGGTACTAGCGGGGGGGCCAAACGACGAGCAGTACTTC	TRBV6-4	TRBJ2-7	-	TRBD2
CASSPQPGQANYGYTF	TGTGCCAGCAGTCCGCAACCGGGACAGGCGAACTATGGCTACACCTTC	TRBV28	TRBJ1-2	once	TRBD1
CASSLSQGVYNEQFF	TGCGCCAGCAGCTTAAGCCAGGGGGTATACAATGAGCAGTTCTTC	TRBV5-1	TRBJ2-1	-	TRBD1
CASTPLGGVFNGELFF	TGTGCCAGTACGCCCCTGGGAGGGGTTTTTAACGGGGAGCTGTTTTTT	TRBV19	TRBJ2-2	-	TRBD2
CASSLGPDRPNYGYTF	TGTGCCAGCAGCTTGGGACCGGACAGACCTAACTATGGCTACACCTTC	TRBV5-5	TRBJ1-2	-	-
CASSLGLVRATGELFF	TGTGCCAGCAGCTTGGGGCTAGTACGGGCCACCGGGGAGCTGTTTTTT	TRBV5-4	TRBJ2-2	-	-
CASSARGVFNTQYF	TGTGCCAGCAGCGCGCGGGGGGTCTTTAATACGCAGTATTTT	TRBV9	TRBJ2-3	once	TRBD2
CASSLSSRGADAFF	TGTGCCAGCAGTTTATCGTCCCGGGGGGCGGACGCTTTCTTT	TRBV27	TRBJ1-1	-	-
CAWSPGTVMNEQYF	TGTGCCTGGAGCCCAGGGACAGTTATGAATGAGCAGTACTTC	TRBV30	TRBJ2-7	-	TRBD1
CASSQSSAAFEKLFF	TGCGCCAGCAGCCAATCATCTGCCGCGTTTGAAAAACTGTTTTTT	TRBV4-3	TRBJ1-4	-	-
CASSHHRTGFDTEAFF	TGCGCCAGCAGTCATCATAGGACAGGGTTTGACACTGAAGCTTTCTTT	TRBV23-1	TRBJ1-1	-	TRBD1
CASSPGTENEQFF	TGTGCCAGCAGCCCCGGGACAGAGAATGAGCAGTTCTTC	TRBV7-3	TRBJ2-1	once	TRBD1
CAWSPGGGNTEAFF	TGTGCCTGGAGTCCAGGGGGGGGGAACACTGAAGCTTTCTTT	TRBV30	TRBJ1-1	-	TRBD1
CASSPGTVGYEQYF	TGTGCCAGCTCACCTGGGACAGTGGGCTACGAGCAGTACTTC	TRBV18	TRBJ2-7	-	TRBD1
CASSPGTQGFYEQYF	TGCGCCAGCAGCCCCGGGACACAGGGATTCTACGAGCAGTACTTC	TRBV5-1	TRBJ2-7	-	-
CATSRDLRRSYEQYF	TGTGCCACCAGCAGAGATCTTCGGCGGTCCTACGAGCAGTACTTC	TRBV15	TRBJ2-7	-	-
CAIRTDVSYEQYF	TGTGCCATTCGGACAGACGTATCCTACGAGCAGTACTTC	TRBV6-1	TRBJ2-7	-	-
CAIRPGQTREQYF	TGTGCCATCAGGCCGGGACAAACGCGCGAGCAGTACTTC	TRBV10-3	TRBJ2-7	-	-
CASSHGGDSNQPQHF	TGTGCCAGCAGCCATGGGGGAGATAGCAATCAGCCCCAGCATTTT	TRBV7-8	TRBJ1-5	once	-
CASSRQGPVSEAFF	TGTGCCAGTAGTCGACAGGGGCCCGTATCTGAAGCTTTCTTT	TRBV19	TRBJ1-1	few	TRBD1
CASSPDRPGNTIYF	TGTGCCAGCAGCCCAGACAGGCCTGGAAACACCATATATTTT	TRBV5-4	TRBJ1-3	-	-
CASTFQRETGEQYF	TGTGCCAGCACCTTTCAGCGGGAGACGGGCGAGCAGTACTTC	TRBV7-2	TRBJ2-7	few	TRBD2
CASSYTGGIEKLFF	TGCGCCAGCAGCTACACAGGGGGCATTGAAAAACTGTTTTTT	TRBV5-1	TRBJ1-4	-	TRBD1
CASSFQGHNQPQHF	TGTGCCAGCAGTTTCCAGGGGCACAATCAGCCCCAGCATTTT	TRBV6-5	TRBJ1-5	few	-
CASNPGGLDNEQFF	TGTGCCAGTAATCCGGGGGGGTTAGACAATGAGCAGTTCTTC	TRBV19	TRBJ2-1	-	TRBD2
CASSPTRTSVYGYTF	TGTGCCAGCAGCCCGACTAGGACCTCCGTTTATGGCTACACCTTC	TRBV7-2	TRBJ1-2	-	-
CASSPPGDRDNEQFF	TGCGCCAGCAGCCCACCCGGGGACAGGGACAATGAGCAGTTCTTC	TRBV4-1	TRBJ2-1	-	TRBD1
CAWSRALSGEAFF	TGTGCCTGGAGTCGTGCGTTATCGGGTGAAGCTTTCTTT	TRBV30	TRBJ1-1	-	-
CASSQRGPEDGYTF	TGTGCCAGCAGCCAGAGGGGACCGGAGGATGGCTACACCTTC	TRBV14	TRBJ1-2	-	-
CASSLTRETQYF	TGTGCCAGCAGCTTAACCCGAGAGACCCAGTACTTC	TRBV11-2	TRBJ2-5	-	-
CASSLYSGAEAFF	TGTGCCAGCAGCTTATATTCGGGGGCTGAAGCTTTCTTT	TRBV7-2	TRBJ1-1	-	-
CASPGTLDGEAFF	TGTGCCTCTCCCGGGACACTCGACGGTGAAGCTTTCTTT	TRBV2	TRBJ1-1	-	-
CSVDAGTSGGNEQFF	TGCAGCGTTGACGCGGGGACTAGCGGGGGCAATGAGCAGTTCTTC	TRBV29-1	TRBJ2-1	-	TRBD2
CAITGRGYSNQPQHF	TGTGCCATCACCGGCAGGGGCTATAGCAATCAGCCCCAGCATTTT	TRBV27	TRBJ1-5	-	-
CADKGETQYF	TGTGCCGACAAGGGGGAGACCCAGTACTTC	TRBV28	TRBJ2-5	once	-
CASSLEGHTEAFF	TGTGCCAGCAGCTTGGAAGGTCACACTGAAGCTTTCTTT	TRBV11-2	TRBJ1-1	few	-
CASSTGGAGNQPQHF	TGTGCCAGCAGTACAGGGGGCGCGGGCAATCAGCCCCAGCATTTT	TRBV2	TRBJ1-5	-	TRBD1
CASVETDSNAGYTF	TGTGCCAGCGTAGAGACCGACTCCAATGCTGGCTACACCTTC	TRBV6-1	TRBJ1-2	-	-
CAISESLGTNTEAFF	TGTGCCATCAGTGAGTCGTTAGGAACGAACACTGAAGCTTTCTTT	TRBV10-3	TRBJ1-1	-	-
CASSFGAAGHTGELFF	TGTGCCAGCAGTTTTGGGGCGGCAGGGCACACCGGGGAGCTGTTTTTT	TRBV27	TRBJ2-2	-	-
CASSVSGGPYYSNQPQHF	TGTGCCAGCAGCGTATCAGGGGGCCCTTACTATAGCAATCAGCCCCAGCATTTT	TRBV9	TRBJ1-5	-	TRBD1
CASSELPLAGVYNEQFF	TGCGCCAGCAGTGAGTTGCCACTAGCGGGAGTTTACAATGAGCAGTTCTTC	TRBV10-2	TRBJ2-1	-	TRBD2
CAWRLSGANVLTF	TGTGCCTGGAGGCTCTCTGGGGCCAACGTCCTGACTTTC	TRBV30	TRBJ2-6	-	-
CASSTTSPSGSRSYNEQFF	TGTGCCAGCTCAACCACCTCGCCTAGCGGGTCCAGGTCCTACAATGAGCAGTTCTTC	TRBV18	TRBJ2-1	-	TRBD2
CAAGSKYIQYF	TGTGCAGCGGGCTCCAAGTACATTCAGTACTTC	TRBV19	TRBJ2-4	-	-
CASSQGLAVNEQFF	TGCGCCAGCAGCCAGGGACTAGCGGTTAATGAGCAGTTCTTC	TRBV4-3	TRBJ2-1	-	TRBD2